The sequence of this T cell receptor (beta chain) was determined in a study of Ad26.COV2.S vaccination and SARS-CoV-2 variants. Study conclusions and caveats: Non-spike TCR breadth was similar in vaccine and placebo recipients. Among vaccine recipients, spike-specific TCR breadth exceeded that of placebo recipients. In TCR breadth and depth analyses, total T cell responses may have been underestimated. Reported post-vaccination CD8+ and CD4+ T cell responses to spike showed substantial breadth.

Notes on this clone: Its target is not known.

The CDR3 is made up of 14 amino acids. V shed 3 bases and J shed 6 bases, with 12 bases lying between them. Looked up from germline, CDR1 is LNHDA and CDR2 is SQIVND (reference sequence). The data were produced by immunoSEQ multiplex PCR, yet TCRdb's version contains in-frame clones alone and is incomplete. Of around 370,000 clones in the sample, 90% to 95% were seen once. This specimen consisted of peripheral blood, obtained after recovery from COVID-19. The chain employs TRBV19 and TRBJ1-5, with D possibly TRBD1 on 6 matching bases. This clonotype was obtained from a human donor who had recovered from COVID-19. CDR3 loop: CASSIGGGGQPQHF. The CDR3 DNA reads as TGTGCCAGTAGTATTGGAGGAGGGGGTCAGCCCCAGCATTTT.